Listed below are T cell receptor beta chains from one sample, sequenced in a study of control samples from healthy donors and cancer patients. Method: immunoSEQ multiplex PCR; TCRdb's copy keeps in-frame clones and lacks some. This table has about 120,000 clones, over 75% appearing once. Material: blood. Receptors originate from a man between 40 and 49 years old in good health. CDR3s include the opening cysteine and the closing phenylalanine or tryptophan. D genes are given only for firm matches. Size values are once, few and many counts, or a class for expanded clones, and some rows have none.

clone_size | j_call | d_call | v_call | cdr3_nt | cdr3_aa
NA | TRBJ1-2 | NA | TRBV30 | TGTGCCTGGAGGGCCCAGAGGCCAGCTAACTATGGCTACACCTTC | CAWRAQRPANYGYTF
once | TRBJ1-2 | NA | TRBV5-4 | TGTGCCAGCAGCTTCGGGGGGCCCCAGCCAACTGGCTACACCTTC | CASSFGGPQPTGYTF
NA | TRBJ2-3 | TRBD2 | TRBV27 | TGTGCCAGCAGTCCAGGACTAGCGGGGGGCACAGATACGCAGTATTTT | CASSPGLAGGTDTQYF
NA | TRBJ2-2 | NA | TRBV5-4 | TGTGCCAGCAGCTTGGGGGGGGCGGGCACCGGGGAGCTGTTTTTT | CASSLGGAGTGELFF
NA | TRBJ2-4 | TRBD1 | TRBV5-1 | TGCGCCAGCAGTTCCGGACAGGGTTGGGACATTCAGTACTTC | CASSSGQGWDIQYF
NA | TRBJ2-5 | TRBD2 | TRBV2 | TGTGCCAGCACCAGGGGACTAGCGGGGGGGCCAGTGGAGACCCAGTACTTC | CASTRGLAGGPVETQYF
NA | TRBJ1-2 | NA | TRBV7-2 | TGTGCCAGCAGCTTAGATCCCGGGAACTATGGCTACACCTTC | CASSLDPGNYGYTF
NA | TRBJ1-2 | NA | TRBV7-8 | TGTGCCAGCAGCTCCCACAGTGGGGGCCTCCAGGCCTTC | CASSSHSGGLQAF
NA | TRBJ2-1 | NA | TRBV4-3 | TGCGCCAGCAGCCAAGATCGGAACAATGAGCAGTTCTTC | CASSQDRNNEQFF
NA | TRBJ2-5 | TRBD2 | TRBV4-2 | TGTGCCAGCAGCCGGGACTATCAGTCCCAAGAGACCCAGTACTTC | CASSRDYQSQETQYF
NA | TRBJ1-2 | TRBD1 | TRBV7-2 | TGTGCCAGCAGCTTAAGGGACAGGGACGGCTACACCTTC | CASSLRDRDGYTF